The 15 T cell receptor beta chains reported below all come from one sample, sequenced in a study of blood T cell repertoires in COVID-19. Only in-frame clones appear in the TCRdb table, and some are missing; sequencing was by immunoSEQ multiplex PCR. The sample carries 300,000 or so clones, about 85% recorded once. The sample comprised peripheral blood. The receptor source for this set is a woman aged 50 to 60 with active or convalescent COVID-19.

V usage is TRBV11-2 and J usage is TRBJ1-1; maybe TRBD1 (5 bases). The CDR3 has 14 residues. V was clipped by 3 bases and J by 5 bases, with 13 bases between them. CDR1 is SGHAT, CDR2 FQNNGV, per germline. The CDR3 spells CASSFQGVGTEAFF. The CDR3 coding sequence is TGTGCCAGCAGCTTCCAGGGCGTGGGGACTGAAGCTTTCTTT.

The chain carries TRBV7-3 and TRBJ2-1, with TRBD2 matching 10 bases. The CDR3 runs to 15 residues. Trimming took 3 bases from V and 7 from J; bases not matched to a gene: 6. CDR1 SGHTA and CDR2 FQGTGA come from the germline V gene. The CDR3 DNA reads TGTGCCAGCAGCTTGTCTAGCGGGAGAGGGAATGAGCAGTTCTTC. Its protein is CASSLSSGRGNEQFF.

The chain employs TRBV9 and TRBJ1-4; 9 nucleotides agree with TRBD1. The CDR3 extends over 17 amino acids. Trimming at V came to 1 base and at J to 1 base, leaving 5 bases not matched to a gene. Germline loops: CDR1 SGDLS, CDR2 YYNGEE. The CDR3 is CASSVMGQGETNEKLFF. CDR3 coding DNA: TGTGCCAGCAGCGTAATGGGACAGGGAGAAACTAATGAAAAACTGTTTTTT. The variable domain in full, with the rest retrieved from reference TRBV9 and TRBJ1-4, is DSGVTQTPKHLITATGQRVTLRCSPRSGDLSVYWYQQSLDQGLQFLIQYYNGEERAKGNILERFSAQQFPDLHSELNLSSLELGDSALYFCASSVMGQGETNEKLFFGSGTQLSVL.

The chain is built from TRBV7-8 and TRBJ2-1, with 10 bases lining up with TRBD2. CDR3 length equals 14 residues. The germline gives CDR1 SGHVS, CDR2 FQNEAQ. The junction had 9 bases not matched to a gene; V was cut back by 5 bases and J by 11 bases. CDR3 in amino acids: CASSLGGLANQQFF. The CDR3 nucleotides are TGTGCCAGCAGCCTAGGGGGACTAGCGAACCAGCAGTTCTTC. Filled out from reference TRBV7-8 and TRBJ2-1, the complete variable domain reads GAGVSQSPRYKVAKRGQDVALRCDPISGHVSLFWYQQALGQGPEFLTYFQNEAQLDKSGLPSDRFFAERPEGSVSTLKIQRTQQEDSAVYLCASSLGGLANQQFFGPGTRLTVL.

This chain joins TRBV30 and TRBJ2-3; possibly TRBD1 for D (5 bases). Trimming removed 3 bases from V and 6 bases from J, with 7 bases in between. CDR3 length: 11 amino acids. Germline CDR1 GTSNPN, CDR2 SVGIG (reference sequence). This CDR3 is CAWRAGDTQYF. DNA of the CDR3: TGTGCCTGGAGGGCAGGGGATACGCAGTATTTT.

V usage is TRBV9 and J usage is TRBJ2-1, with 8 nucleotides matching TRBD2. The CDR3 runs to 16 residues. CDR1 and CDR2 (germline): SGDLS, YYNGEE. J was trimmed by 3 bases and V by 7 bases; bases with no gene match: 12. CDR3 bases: TGTGCCAGCGCCCCCCTCGCGGGAGGCTACTACAATGAGCAGTTCTTC. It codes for CASAPLAGGYYNEQFF.

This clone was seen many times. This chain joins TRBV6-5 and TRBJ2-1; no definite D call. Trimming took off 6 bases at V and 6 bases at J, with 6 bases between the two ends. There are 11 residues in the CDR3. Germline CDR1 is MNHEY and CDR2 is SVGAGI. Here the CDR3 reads CASSSFNEQFF. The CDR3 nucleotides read TGTGCCAGCAGCTCTTTCAATGAGCAGTTCTTC.

CDR3 bases: TGCGCCAGCAGCTTGCTCTCCGGACTTAGTAACTATGGCTACACCTTC. Its translation: CASSLLSGLSNYGYTF. The chain recombines TRBV5-1 with TRBJ1-2; no definite D call. Looked up from germline, CDR1 is SGHRS and CDR2 is YFSETQ. The CDR3 runs to 16 residues. Trimming pared 1 base from V and 1 base from J, leaving 14 bases between.

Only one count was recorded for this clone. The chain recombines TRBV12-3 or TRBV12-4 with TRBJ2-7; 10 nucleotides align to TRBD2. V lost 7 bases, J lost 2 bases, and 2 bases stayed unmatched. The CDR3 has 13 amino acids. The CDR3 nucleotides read TGTGCCAGCACACTAGCGGGAACCTACGAGCAGTACTTC. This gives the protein CASTLAGTYEQYF.

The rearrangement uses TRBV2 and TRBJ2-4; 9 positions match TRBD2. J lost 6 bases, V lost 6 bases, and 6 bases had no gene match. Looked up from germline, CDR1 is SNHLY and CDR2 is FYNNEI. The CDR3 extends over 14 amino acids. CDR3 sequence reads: CASSFAGGANIQYF. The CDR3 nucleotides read TGTGCCAGCAGCTTTGCGGGGGGGGCAAACATTCAGTACTTC.

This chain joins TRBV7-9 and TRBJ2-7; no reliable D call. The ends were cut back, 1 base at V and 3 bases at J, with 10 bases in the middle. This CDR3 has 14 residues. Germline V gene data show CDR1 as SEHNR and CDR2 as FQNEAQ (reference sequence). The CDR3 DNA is TGTGCCAGCAGCTTAGACCGTACAAGCTACGAGCAGTACTTC. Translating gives CASSLDRTSYEQYF. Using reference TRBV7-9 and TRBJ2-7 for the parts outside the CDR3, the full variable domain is DTGVSQNPRHKITKRGQNVTFRCDPISEHNRLYWYRQTLGQGPEFLTYFQNEAQLEKSRLLSDRFSAERPKGSFSTLEIQRTEQGDSAMYLCASSLDRTSYEQYFGPGTRLTVT.

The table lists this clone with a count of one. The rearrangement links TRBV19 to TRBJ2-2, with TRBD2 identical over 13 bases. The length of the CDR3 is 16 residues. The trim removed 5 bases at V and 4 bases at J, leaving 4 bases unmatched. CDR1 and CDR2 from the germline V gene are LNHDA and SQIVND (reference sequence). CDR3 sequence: CASSATSGRVTGELFF. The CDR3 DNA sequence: TGTGCCAGTAGTGCCACTAGCGGGAGGGTCACCGGGGAGCTGTTTTTT.

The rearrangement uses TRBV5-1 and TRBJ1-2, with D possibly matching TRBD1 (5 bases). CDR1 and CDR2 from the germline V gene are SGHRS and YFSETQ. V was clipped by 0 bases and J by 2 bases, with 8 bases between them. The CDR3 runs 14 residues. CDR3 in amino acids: CASSLEAGNYGYTF. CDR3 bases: TGCGCCAGCAGCTTGGAGGCAGGGAACTATGGCTACACCTTC.

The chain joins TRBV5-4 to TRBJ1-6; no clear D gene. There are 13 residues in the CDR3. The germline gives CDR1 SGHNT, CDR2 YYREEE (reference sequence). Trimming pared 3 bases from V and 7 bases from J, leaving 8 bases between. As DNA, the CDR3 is TGTGCCAGCAGCTCCGAGGAGAATTCACCCCTCCACTTT. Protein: CASSSEENSPLHF.

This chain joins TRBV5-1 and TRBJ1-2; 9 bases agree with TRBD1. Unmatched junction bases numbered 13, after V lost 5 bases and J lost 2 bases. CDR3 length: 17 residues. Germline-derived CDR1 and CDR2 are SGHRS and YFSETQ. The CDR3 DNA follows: TGCGCCAGCAGACCTCCTCCGGGACAGGGACCCAACTATGGCTACACCTTC. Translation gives CASRPPPGQGPNYGYTF. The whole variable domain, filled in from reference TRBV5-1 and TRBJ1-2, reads KAGVTQTPRYLIKTRGQQVTLSCSPISGHRSVSWYQQTPGQGLQFLFEYFSETQRNKGNFPGRFSGRQFSNSRSEMNVSTLELGDSALYLCASRPPPGQGPNYGYTFGSGTRLTVV.